Detailed here is one T cell receptor beta chain. These data come from a study of blood T cell repertoires in COVID-19. Overall study context: Both acute and convalescent COVID-19 samples were obtained from the United States, Italy and Spain.

Donors in Cohort 3 counted as recovered after two negative PCRs, clearance, or symptom resolution. Sequenced by immunoSEQ multiplex PCR; TCRdb stores in-frame clones only, minus some. This table holds about 160,000 clones, more than 70% found once. The CDR3 covers 14 residues. Germline V CDR1 and CDR2: SQVTM, ANQGSEA. With 6 bases clipped from V and 4 bases from J, the junction kept 11 bases outside the gene matches. The specimen sequenced was PBMCs or T cells enriched from blood (not recorded which). The receptor's source is a man aged 60 to 75 who had recovered from COVID-19. This sequence joins TRBV29-1 and TRBJ2-7; 8 positions match TRBD1. The CDR3 is CSVADRGGRYEQYF. The CDR3 bases are TGCAGCGTGGCTGACAGGGGCGGTCGATACGAGCAGTACTTC.